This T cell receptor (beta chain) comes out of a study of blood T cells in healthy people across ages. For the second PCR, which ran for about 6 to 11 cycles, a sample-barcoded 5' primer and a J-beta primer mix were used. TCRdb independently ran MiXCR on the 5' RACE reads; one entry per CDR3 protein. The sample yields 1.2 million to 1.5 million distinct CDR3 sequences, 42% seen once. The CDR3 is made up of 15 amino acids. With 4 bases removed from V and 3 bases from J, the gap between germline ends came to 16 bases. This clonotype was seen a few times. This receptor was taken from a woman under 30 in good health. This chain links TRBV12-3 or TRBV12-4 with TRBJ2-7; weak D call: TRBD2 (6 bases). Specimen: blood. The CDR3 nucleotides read TGTGCCAGCAGTTCACACAGCGGGCAGGGCTACGAGCAGTACTTC. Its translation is CASSSHSGQGYEQYF.